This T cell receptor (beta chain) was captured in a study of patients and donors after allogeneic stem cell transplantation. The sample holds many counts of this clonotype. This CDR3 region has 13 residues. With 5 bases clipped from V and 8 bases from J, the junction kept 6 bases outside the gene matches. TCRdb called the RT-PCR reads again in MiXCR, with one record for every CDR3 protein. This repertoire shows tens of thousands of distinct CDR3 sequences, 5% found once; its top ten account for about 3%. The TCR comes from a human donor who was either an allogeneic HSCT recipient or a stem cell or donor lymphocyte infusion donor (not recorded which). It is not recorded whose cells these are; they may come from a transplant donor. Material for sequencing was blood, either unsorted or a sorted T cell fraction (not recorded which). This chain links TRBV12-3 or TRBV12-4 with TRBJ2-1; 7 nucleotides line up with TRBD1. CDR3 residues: CASSREGAYEQFF. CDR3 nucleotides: TGTGCCAGCAGTCGTGAGGGGGCATATGAGCAGTTCTTC.